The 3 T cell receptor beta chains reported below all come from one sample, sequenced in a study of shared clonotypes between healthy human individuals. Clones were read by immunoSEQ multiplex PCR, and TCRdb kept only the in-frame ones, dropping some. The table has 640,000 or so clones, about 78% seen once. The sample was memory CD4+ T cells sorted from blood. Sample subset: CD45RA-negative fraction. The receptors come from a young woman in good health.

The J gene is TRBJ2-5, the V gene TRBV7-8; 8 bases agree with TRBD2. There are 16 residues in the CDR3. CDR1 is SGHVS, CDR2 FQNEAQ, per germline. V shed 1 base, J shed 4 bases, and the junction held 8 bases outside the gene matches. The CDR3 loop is CASSLGGSGNVETQYF. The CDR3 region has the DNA TGTGCCAGCAGCTTAGGGGGTAGCGGGAACGTAGAGACCCAGTACTTC. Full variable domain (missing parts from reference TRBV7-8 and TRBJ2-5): GAGVSQSPRYKVAKRGQDVALRCDPISGHVSLFWYQQALGQGPEFLTYFQNEAQLDKSGLPSDRFFAERPEGSVSTLKIQRTQQEDSAVYLCASSLGGSGNVETQYFGPGTRLLVL.

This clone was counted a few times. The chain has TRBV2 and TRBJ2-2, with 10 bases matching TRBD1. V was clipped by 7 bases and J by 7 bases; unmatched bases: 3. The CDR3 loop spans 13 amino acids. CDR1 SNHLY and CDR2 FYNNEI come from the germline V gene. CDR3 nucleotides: TGTGCCAGCAATGACAGGGGGCGCGGGGAGCTGTTTTTT. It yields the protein CASNDRGRGELFF.

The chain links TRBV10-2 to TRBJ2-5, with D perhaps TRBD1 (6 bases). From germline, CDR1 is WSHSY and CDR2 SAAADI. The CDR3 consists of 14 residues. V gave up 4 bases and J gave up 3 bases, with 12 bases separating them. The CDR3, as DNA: TGCGCCAGCAGTGCCTTTGGGGGCGAAGAGACCCAGTACTTC. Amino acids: CASSAFGGEETQYF.